This TCR beta chain was recorded in a study of blood T cell repertoires in COVID-19. Whole-study context: PBMCs, B-cell-depleted T cells, or T cells provided the cDNA or gDNA that made up the material.

This table comes from immunoSEQ multiplex PCR, and its TCRdb copy is limited to in-frame clones, with some not included. The top ten clones hold approximately 0.7% of a sample with about 260,000 clones, approximately 85% of them seen once. Trimming removed 5 bases from V and 3 bases from J; junction bases left unmatched: 4. The V gene's germline CDR1 is SGHAT and CDR2 FQNNGV. The CDR3 consists of 15 residues. V usage is TRBV11-2 and J usage is TRBJ2-1; 10 nucleotides line up with TRBD2. The TCR was taken from a human donor in a cohort sampled during active COVID-19. Sequencing was done on a sample of peripheral blood. The CDR3, as DNA: TGTGCCAGCAGCCCTAGCGGGAGAGACTACAATGAGCAGTTCTTC. Residues: CASSPSGRDYNEQFF.